The TCR beta chain under discussion was sequenced for a study of response to subunit inactivated influenza vaccine. Notes on the study in general: Few new T cells, the authors suggested, are recruited by each seasonal influenza vaccination.

This clonotype was detected a few times. No antigen is known for it. In TCRdb, the RT-PCR reads were re-called with MiXCR into one record per CDR3 protein. This table has roughly 670,000 distinct CDR3 sequences, around 15% appearing once. This CDR3 is 15 amino acids long. Germline assignment: CDR1 MDHEN and CDR2 SYDVKM. V gave up 3 bases and J gave up 8 bases, with 19 bases separating them. The sequence was obtained from a man aged 45-65 years who received an inactivated influenza vaccine. The sequencing here drew on PBMCs from blood, taken roughly 2 weeks before vaccination. The chain recombines TRBV28 with TRBJ1-2; the D gene is possibly TRBD1 (6 bases). The CDR3 nucleotides are TGTGCCAGCAGTTTCGCGGGGGGCAAGGGATGGGGCTACACCTTC. This encodes CASSFAGGKGWGYTF.